Listed here is a single T cell receptor (beta chain). The source of the sample is a study of T-cell memory formation after mild COVID-19. V lost 7 bases, J lost 5 bases, and 11 bases lay in between. Germline loops: CDR1 SEHNR, CDR2 FQNEAQ (reference sequence). The CDR3 is made up of 13 amino acids. TCRdb analysed the 5' RACE reads with MiXCR anew, one entry per CDR3 protein. The sample consists of approximately 570,000 distinct CDR3 sequences, more than 15% of them appearing once. The sequence derives from an adult woman who had mild COVID-19 (a few samples of this study predate the infection). Cell type and time point are not known. The sequencing sample was made of PBMCs or a T cell subset sorted from them (not recorded which). This chain joins TRBV7-9 and TRBJ2-2, with D possibly TRBD1 on 5 matching bases. CDR3 protein: CASTHPGTGELFF. The CDR3 DNA follows: TGTGCCAGCACCCACCCAGGGACCGGGGAGCTGTTTTTT.